One sample yielded the 20 T cell receptor beta chains listed below, sequenced in a study of cytomegalovirus exposure and HLA in healthy donors (TCRdb year 2017). The library was generated by the immunoSEQ multiplex PCR assay. For the multiplex PCR, a mixture combining 60 forward primers for TCR Vbeta segments and 13 reverse primers for TCR Jbeta segments was used. TCRdb's version of the immuneACCESS table is confined to in-frame rearrangements and falls short of the full clone set. An unresolved V gene accounts for under half of the shortfall where checked; the remainder is of unknown origin. The sample includes about 160,000 clones, with around 83% observed a single time. The ten largest clonotypes hold roughly 0.99% of the sample. The sequenced material came from PBMCs. The receptors stem from a girl aged 2-9 years in good health and CMV-seropositive.

The rearrangement uses TRBV28 and TRBJ2-7; a possible D gene is TRBD1 (6 bases). The CDR3 runs 13 residues. Germline V gene lookup returns CDR1 MDHEN and CDR2 SYDVKM. V was cut by 3 bases and J by 2 bases, with 8 bases left in between. CDR3 in DNA: TGTGCCAGCAGTTTTCAGGGGACCTACGAGCAGTACTTC. Translated, it gives CASSFQGTYEQYF.

The rearrangement joins TRBV4-1 to TRBJ2-3; TRBD2 matches at 12 bases. Trimming took 4 bases from V and 8 from J; bases not matched to a gene: 10. In germline, CDR1 is MGHRA, CDR2 YSYEKL. The length of the CDR3 is 16 residues. CDR3 residues: CASSPIGTSGFSTQYF. The CDR3 nucleotides read TGCGCCAGCAGCCCGATAGGGACTAGCGGGTTCAGTACGCAGTATTTT.

The chain is built from TRBV7-3 and TRBJ2-5, with 7 bases aligning to TRBD2. The CDR3 contains 13 residues. Germline loops: CDR1 SGHTA, CDR2 FQGTGA. The ends lost 4 bases at V and 1 base at J; junction bases unmatched: 0. In nucleotides, the CDR3 is TGTGCCAGCAGCTCTAGCGGCCAAGAGACCCAGTACTTC. Its protein product is CASSSSGQETQYF.

This sequence joins TRBV7-9 and TRBJ1-3; 7 nucleotides align to TRBD1. The V and J ends lost 5 bases and 4 bases, in that order; junction bases with no gene match: 5. The germline gives CDR1 SEHNR, CDR2 FQNEAQ (reference sequence). This CDR3 comprises 14 residues. The CDR3 sequence: CASSPGGLGNTIYF. The CDR3, as DNA: TGTGCCAGCAGCCCAGGGGGGCTCGGAAACACCATATATTTT.

The chain joins TRBV7-9 to TRBJ2-2; no clear D gene. CDR3 length: 15 amino acids. V was clipped by 5 bases and J by 2 bases, with 12 bases between them. Germline CDR1 and CDR2: SEHNR and FQNEAQ (reference sequence). As DNA, the CDR3 is TGTGCCAGCAGCGCCCGAGTTGATAACACCGGGGAGCTGTTTTTT. Translated: CASSARVDNTGELFF.

The chain uses TRBV9 and TRBJ2-2; 9 nucleotides line up with TRBD2. V trimming: 3 bases; J trimming: 2 bases; junction bases outside the gene matches: 2. This CDR3 region has 15 residues. Germline V gives CDR1 SGDLS, CDR2 YYNGEE. This chain's CDR3 is CASSASGANTGELFF. The DNA of the CDR3 is TGTGCCAGCAGCGCTAGCGGGGCCAACACCGGGGAGCTGTTTTTT.

The chain uses TRBV27 and TRBJ2-1; 8 nucleotides match TRBD2. This CDR3 has 16 amino acids. Trimming took 4 bases from V and 0 from J; bases not matched to a gene: 5. Germline V gene sequence: CDR1 MNHEY, CDR2 SMNVEV (reference sequence). The CDR3 here is CASSYLSGSSYNEQFF. CDR3 coding DNA: TGTGCCAGCAGTTATCTGAGCGGGAGCTCCTACAATGAGCAGTTCTTC.

Details on this clone: Additional DNA sequences in this sample encode the identical CDR3. The chain has TRBV11-2 and TRBJ1-1, with D unclear. V lost 1 base and J 8 bases, leaving 5 bases between the germline ends. CDR3 size: 11 residues. The V gene's germline CDR1 is SGHAT and CDR2 FQNNGV. The CDR3 nucleotides read TGTGCCAGCAGCTTAGGTGTAGAAGCTTTCTTT. It yields the protein CASSLGVEAFF.

This clone was observed once. The genes are TRBV30 and TRBJ2-1; D not certain. Germline V CDR1 and CDR2: GTSNPN, SVGIG (reference sequence). This CDR3 spans 11 amino acids. With 0 bases removed from V and 11 bases from J, the gap between germline ends came to 8 bases. For the CDR3, the DNA is TGTGCCTGGAGTGTTGGGCCAAAGCAGTTCTTC. Protein product: CAWSVGPKQFF.

This sequence joins TRBV5-4 and TRBJ1-1; no clear D. Germline CDR1 reads SGHNT; CDR2 reads YYREEE (reference sequence). The CDR3 runs 15 residues. The V end was cut by 0 bases, the J end by 1 base, with 10 bases between. CDR3 amino acids: CASSLEWEGNTEAFF. CDR3 coding DNA: TGTGCCAGCAGCTTGGAGTGGGAGGGGAACACTGAAGCTTTCTTT.

The gene calls are TRBV4-1 and TRBJ1-1; D uncertain. This CDR3 is built from 16 residues. V was cut by 0 bases and J by 6 bases, with 17 bases left in between. Germline CDR1 and CDR2: MGHRA and YSYEKL. DNA of the CDR3: TGCGCCAGCAGCCAAGATGCGTCGGGGTACAAGGCTGAAGCTTTCTTT. The encoded protein is CASSQDASGYKAEAFF.

The chain uses TRBV2 and TRBJ1-1, with 7 positions matching TRBD1. The CDR3 extends over 15 amino acids. V was clipped by 4 bases and J by 2 bases; unmatched bases: 7. CDR1 and CDR2 (germline): SNHLY, FYNNEI. The chain's CDR3 is CASSARQGSNTEAFF. CDR3 DNA: TGTGCCAGCAGTGCGCGACAGGGCAGTAACACTGAAGCTTTCTTT.

CDR3: CASSVRGTRLGTQYF. In nucleotides, the CDR3 is TGTGCCAGCAGTGTAAGAGGAACACGGTTAGGGACCCAGTACTTC. This chain joins TRBV6-1 and TRBJ2-5; D gene ambiguous. CDR1 and CDR2 from the germline V gene are MNHNS and SASEGT. CDR3 length: 15 residues. Trimming took off 4 bases at V and 7 bases at J, with 19 bases between the two ends.

This chain links TRBV5-1 with TRBJ2-3; possibly TRBD1 for D (6 bases). The CDR3 is made up of 11 amino acids. Trimming left V 7 bases short and J 8 bases short, with 11 bases between. Germline values: CDR1 SGHRS, CDR2 YFSETQ. The CDR3 nucleotides are TGCGCCAGCCTCGAACAGGGTACGCAGTATTTT. Protein: CASLEQGTQYF.

This clone was found once. The rearrangement uses TRBV7-9 and TRBJ2-3, with a tentative D call TRBD2 (7 bases). CDR1 and CDR2 from the germline V gene are SEHNR and FQNEAQ (reference sequence). The CDR3 covers 14 residues. V was pared by 11 bases and J by 3 bases, with 18 bases between. CDR3 loop: CAFPGGQWTDTQYF. CDR3 sequence (DNA): TGTGCCTTCCCCGGGGGGCAATGGACAGATACGCAGTATTTT.

The chain couples TRBV9 to TRBJ1-1; the D is unclear. Germline CDR1 reads SGDLS; CDR2 reads YYNGEE. There are 14 residues in the CDR3. V was trimmed by 1 base and J by 1 base, leaving 8 bases between them. The CDR3 loop reads CASSVNLGNTEAFF. The DNA for the CDR3 is TGTGCCAGCAGCGTAAACCTCGGGAACACTGAAGCTTTCTTT.

The chain uses TRBV5-1 and TRBJ1-1, with D perhaps matching TRBD1 (6 bases). Trimming shortened V by 0 bases and J by 1 base, and 10 bases separated the two germline ends. Germline V lookup: CDR1 SGHRS, CDR2 YFSETQ. The CDR3 runs 15 residues. The chain's CDR3 is CASSLVAGANTEAFF. The DNA of the CDR3 is TGCGCCAGCAGCTTGGTGGCAGGGGCGAACACTGAAGCTTTCTTT. The full variable domain, in which reference TRBV5-1 and TRBJ1-1 provide the parts outside the CDR3, is KAGVTQTPRYLIKTRGQQVTLSCSPISGHRSVSWYQQTPGQGLQFLFEYFSETQRNKGNFPGRFSGRQFSNSRSEMNVSTLELGDSALYLCASSLVAGANTEAFFGQGTRLTVV.

The V gene is TRBV27, the J gene TRBJ2-7; D might be TRBD1 (5 bases). Germline V CDR1 and CDR2: MNHEY, SMNVEV (reference sequence). The CDR3 runs 13 residues. V shed 3 bases and J shed 5 bases, with 11 bases lying between them. The CDR3 spells CASSLFDSDEQYF. The DNA of the CDR3 is TGTGCCAGCAGTTTGTTCGACAGTGACGAGCAGTACTTC.

CDR3 sequence: CASSVLLAGVNTGELFF. The CDR3 DNA reads as TGTGCCAGCAGCGTATTACTAGCGGGAGTAAACACCGGGGAGCTGTTTTTT. The chain carries TRBV9 and TRBJ2-2, with 11 positions matching TRBD2. The V and J ends lost 1 base and 2 bases, in that order; junction bases with no gene match: 4. Germline V gene lookup returns CDR1 SGDLS and CDR2 YYNGEE. This CDR3 region has 17 residues.

The chain has TRBV19 and TRBJ1-1, with 8 nucleotides matching TRBD1. CDR3 length: 14 residues. Losses at the gene ends were 5 bases for V and 2 bases for J; bases not matched to a gene: 4. From germline, CDR1 is LNHDA and CDR2 SQIVND (reference sequence). The CDR3 loop reads CASSSRGRNTEAFF. The CDR3 nucleotides read TGTGCCAGTAGTTCCAGGGGGCGAAACACTGAAGCTTTCTTT.